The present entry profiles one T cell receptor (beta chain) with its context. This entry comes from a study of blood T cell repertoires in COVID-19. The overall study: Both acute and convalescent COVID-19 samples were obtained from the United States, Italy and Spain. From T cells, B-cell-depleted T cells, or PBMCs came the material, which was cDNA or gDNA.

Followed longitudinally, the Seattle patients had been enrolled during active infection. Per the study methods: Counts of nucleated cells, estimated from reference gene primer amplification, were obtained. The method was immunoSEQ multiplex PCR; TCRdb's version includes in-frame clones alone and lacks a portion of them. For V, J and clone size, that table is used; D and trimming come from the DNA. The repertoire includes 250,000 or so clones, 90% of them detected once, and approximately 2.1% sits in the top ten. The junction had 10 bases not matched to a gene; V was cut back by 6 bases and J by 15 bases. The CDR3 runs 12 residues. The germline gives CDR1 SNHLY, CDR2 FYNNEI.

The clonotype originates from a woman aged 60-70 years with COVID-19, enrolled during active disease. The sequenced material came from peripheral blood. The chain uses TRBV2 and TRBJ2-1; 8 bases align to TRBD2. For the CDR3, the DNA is TGTGCCAGCAGGATACTAGCGGAACTTAGGTTCTTC. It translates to CASRILAELRFF.